The 17 T cell receptor beta chains below were found in one sample sequenced in a study of CD8 T cells in ankylosing spondylitis. Notes on the study in general: A TCR beta motif of about eight highly homologous variants appeared characteristic of ankylosing spondylitis blood.

Via MiXCR, TCRdb re-called the 5' RACE reads, giving one row per CDR3 protein. The profile shows under 250,000 distinct CDR3 sequences, about 7% of them singletons. Their specific antigens are unknown. Sample: blood, either unsorted or a sorted T cell fraction (not recorded which). These TCRs come from a male donor with ankylosing spondylitis.

This clonotype was found many times. The gene calls are TRBV27 and TRBJ2-7; 10 bases fit TRBD2. The CDR3 is 15 amino acids. V lost 5 bases and J lost 5; bases outside the gene matches: 9. CDR1 and CDR2 (germline): MNHEY, SMNVEV (reference sequence). The CDR3 nucleotides are TGTGCCAGCAGTCCGACAGCGGGAGGGGTCAACGAGCAGTACTTC. Translation: CASSPTAGGVNEQYF.

About this clonotype: A much larger clone lies one base from this, so it may be a read error. The chain combines TRBV5-5 with TRBJ1-1; TRBD1 matches 8 bases. Germline lookup yields CDR1 SGHKS and CDR2 YYEKEE (reference sequence). The CDR3 length is 16 residues. CDR3 sequence (DNA): TGTGCCGGCAGCTCCGGGACAGGCTTCATGAACACTGAAGCTTTCTTT. It translates to CAGSSGTGFMNTEAFF.

This clonotype was recorded many times. The chain is built from TRBV11-1 and TRBJ2-4, with a possible D match to TRBD1 (6 bases). Germline V gives CDR1 SGHAT, CDR2 FQDESV (reference sequence). V was shortened by 2 bases and J by 3 bases, with 20 bases between the two germline ends. The CDR3 is 18 residues long. This CDR3 is CASSLTFSAAGVKNIQYF. The CDR3 coding sequence is TGTGCCAGCAGCTTAACTTTCTCGGCCGCAGGGGTCAAAAACATTCAGTACTTC. The full variable domain, its missing parts supplied by reference TRBV11-1 and TRBJ2-4, is EAEVAQSPRYKITEKSQAVAFWCDPISGHATLYWYRQILGQGPELLVQFQDESVVDDSQLPKDRFSAERLKGVDSTLKIQPAELGDSAMYLCASSLTFSAAGVKNIQYFGAGTRLSVL.

This clonotype was recorded a few times. The chain recombines TRBV18 with TRBJ2-2; 12 bases align to TRBD1. The CDR3 has 19 amino acids. Germline V gives CDR1 KGHSH, CDR2 LQKENI. V lost 3 bases to trimming and J lost 2 bases; unmatched junction nucleotides: 10. The CDR3 nucleotides are TGTGCCAGCTCACCGTACTTAGGGACAGGGGGCCGAAACACCGGGGAGCTGTTTTTT. Amino acids: CASSPYLGTGGRNTGELFF.

This clonotype was observed at least ten times. This chain joins TRBV7-9 and TRBJ1-6; D gene ambiguous. Trimming removed 3 bases at V and 10 bases at J, with 13 bases between. Germline V gene data show CDR1 as SEHNR and CDR2 as FQNEAQ (reference sequence). This CDR3 comprises 14 residues. The chain's CDR3 is CASSFFLPRSPLHF. Written as DNA, the CDR3 is TGTGCCAGCAGCTTCTTTCTCCCCCGGTCACCCCTCCACTTT.

This clonotype was seen more than once but under ten times. V and J are TRBV20-1 and TRBJ2-7; maybe TRBD2 (7 bases). Trimming removed 0 bases from V and 2 bases from J, with 17 bases in between. Germline CDR1 is DFQATT and CDR2 is SNEGSKA (reference sequence). The CDR3 contains 16 residues. This chain's CDR3 is CSARDGGAGIAYEQYF. The CDR3 DNA follows: TGCAGTGCTAGAGATGGGGGGGCGGGAATCGCCTACGAGCAGTACTTC.

This clonotype was seen at least ten times. The chain couples TRBV18 to TRBJ2-5; D is uncertain. The CDR3 loop spans 16 amino acids. The V and J ends lost 2 bases and 1 base respectively, with 14 bases between them. Germline lookup yields CDR1 KGHSH and CDR2 LQKENI. CDR3 sequence reads: CASSPRVDQAQETQYF. The CDR3 DNA sequence: TGTGCCAGCTCACCAAGGGTGGACCAAGCCCAAGAGACCCAGTACTTC.

The table lists this clonotype with a few counts. The chain employs TRBV7-6 and TRBJ2-7; D is perhaps TRBD1 (5 bases). This CDR3 is 13 amino acids long. V was trimmed by 1 base and J by 3 bases, leaving 7 bases between them. Germline assignment: CDR1 SGHVS and CDR2 FNYEAQ. CDR3 sequence: CASSLEGDYEQYF. The CDR3 DNA follows: TGTGCCAGCAGCTTAGAAGGGGACTACGAGCAGTACTTC. Full variable domain (missing parts from reference TRBV7-6 and TRBJ2-7): GAGVSQSPRYKVTKRGQDVALRCDPISGHVSLYWYRQALGQGPEFLTYFNYEAQQDKSGLPNDRFSAERPEGSISTLTIQRTEQRDSAMYRCASSLEGDYEQYFGPGTRLTVT.

Ten or more counts support this clonotype. The chain employs TRBV6-5 and TRBJ2-1; D is possibly TRBD2 (6 bases). CDR1 and CDR2 (germline): MNHEY, SVGAGI. The CDR3 spans 15 residues. V shed 0 bases and J shed 2 bases, with 8 bases lying between them. The CDR3 DNA sequence: TGTGCCAGCAGTTACTCCGGGACTGCCTACAATGAGCAGTTCTTC. It encodes CASSYSGTAYNEQFF.

This clonotype was detected many times. This chain connects TRBV2 to TRBJ2-1, with TRBD1 matching over 7 bases. Germline-derived CDR1 and CDR2 are SNHLY and FYNNEI. Trimming took 1 base from V and 7 from J; bases not matched to a gene: 7. The CDR3 consists of 15 residues. As DNA, the CDR3 is TGTGCCAGCAGTGAAGGGCAGGGGGTTCTAAATGAGCAGTTCTTC. This sequence encodes CASSEGQGVLNEQFF.

CDR3 sequence reads: CASSFPGYEQFF. CDR3 in DNA: TGTGCCAGCAGTTTTCCCGGATATGAGCAGTTCTTC. The V call is TRBV28, the J call TRBJ2-1; no firm D call. Germline values: CDR1 MDHEN, CDR2 SYDVKM. The CDR3 is 12 residues long. The V and J ends lost 3 bases and 8 bases respectively, with 8 bases between them.

This sequence joins TRBV11-1 and TRBJ2-5, with D possibly being TRBD2 (6 bases). The germline gives CDR1 SGHAT, CDR2 FQDESV (reference sequence). The CDR3 loop spans 16 amino acids. The V end lost 1 base, the J end lost 3 bases, and 15 bases lay between the germline ends. The CDR3 nucleotides are TGTGCCAGCAGCTTAGGAAGGGACCTAGCGAAAGAGACCCAGTACTTC. This translates into CASSLGRDLAKETQYF.

The CDR3 loop is CASSGRYNEQFF. For the CDR3, the DNA is TGTGCCAGCAGCGGTCGTTACAATGAGCAGTTCTTC. The chain combines TRBV7-2 with TRBJ2-1, with no clear D. The CDR3 is made up of 12 amino acids. Germline values: CDR1 SGHTA, CDR2 FQGNSA. V lost 5 bases, J lost 4 bases, and 6 bases lay in between.

This clonotype was picked up many times. The rearrangement joins TRBV7-6 to TRBJ2-5, with 9 bases aligning to TRBD1. CDR1 and CDR2 from the germline V gene are SGHVS and FNYEAQ. The V segment lost 5 bases and the J segment 3 bases; nucleotides outside the gene matches: 7. The CDR3 contains 15 residues. Here the CDR3 reads CASSPRDRVKETQYF. CDR3 nucleotide sequence: TGTGCCAGCAGCCCGAGGGACAGGGTGAAAGAGACCCAGTACTTC.

This chain uses TRBV6-5 with TRBJ2-1, with 10 bases that match TRBD1. J gave up 6 bases and V 3 bases, and 11 bases lay outside the gene matches. The CDR3 loop spans 17 amino acids. Germline V lookup: CDR1 MNHEY, CDR2 SVGAGI. The CDR3, as DNA: TGTGCCAGCAGTTATTCTGGGACAGGGGCCAAATTCAATGAGCAGTTCTTC. Protein: CASSYSGTGAKFNEQFF.

This sequence joins TRBV5-1 and TRBJ2-3; TRBD1 might be the D (5 bases). V gave up 4 bases and J gave up 7 bases, with 16 bases separating them. Germline CDR1 SGHRS, CDR2 YFSETQ. The CDR3 sequence is 14 residues long. This chain's CDR3 is CASSPYRSRNTQYF. CDR3 bases: TGCGCCAGCAGCCCATACAGGAGTAGGAATACGCAGTATTTT.

The table lists this clonotype with many counts. The rearrangement uses TRBV6-5 and TRBJ1-6; TRBD1 is a possible D gene (5 bases). The CDR3 is 13 residues long. Looked up from germline, CDR1 is MNHEY and CDR2 is SVGAGI. Trimming stripped 2 bases from V and 10 bases from J, with 9 bases between. The CDR3 loop reads CASSYGGVSPLHF. In DNA form, the CDR3 reads TGTGCCAGCAGTTACGGGGGGGTCTCACCCCTCCACTTT.